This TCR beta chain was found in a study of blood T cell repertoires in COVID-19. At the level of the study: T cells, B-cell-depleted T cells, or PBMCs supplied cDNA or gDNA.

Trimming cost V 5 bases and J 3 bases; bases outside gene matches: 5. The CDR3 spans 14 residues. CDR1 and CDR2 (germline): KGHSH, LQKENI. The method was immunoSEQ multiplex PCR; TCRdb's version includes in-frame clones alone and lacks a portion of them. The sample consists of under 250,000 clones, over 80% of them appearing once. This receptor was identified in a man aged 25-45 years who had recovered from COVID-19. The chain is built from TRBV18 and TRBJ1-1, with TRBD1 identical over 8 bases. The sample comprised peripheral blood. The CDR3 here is CASSSQGADTEAFF. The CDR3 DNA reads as TGTGCCAGCTCATCCCAGGGGGCGGACACTGAAGCTTTCTTT.